A selection of T cell receptor beta chains follows, all from one sample in a study of blood T cell repertoires in COVID-19. Sequenced by immunoSEQ multiplex PCR; TCRdb stores in-frame clones only, minus some. Seen here are 50,000 to 60,000 clones, approximately 86% observed once, and the top ten hold under 8.5%. The source material was peripheral blood. The receptors were sampled from a human donor with active COVID-19. The donor label of this sample is uncertain. Each CDR3 is given with its conserved first and last residue. D genes are given only for firm matches. Clone size is stated in some rows and not others, as once, few, many or a class when expanded.

d_call j_call v_call clone_size cdr3_aa cdr3_nt
- TRBJ1-2 TRBV5-1 - CASSLGSGYGYTF TGCGCCAGCAGCTTGGGCAGCGGCTATGGCTACACCTTC
- TRBJ2-6 TRBV6-4 - CASSNLRVAGSGANVLTF TGTGCCAGCAGTAACCTAAGGGTCGCGGGCTCTGGGGCCAACGTCCTGACTTTC
- TRBJ2-2 TRBV7-2 - CASSPTPSSGITGELFF TGTGCCAGCAGCCCGACTCCCAGTTCGGGGATCACCGGGGAGCTGTTTTTT
TRBD2 TRBJ2-1 TRBV7-9 - CASSFRTSGRARDEQFF TGTGCCAGCAGCTTCCGGACTAGCGGGAGGGCCAGAGATGAGCAGTTCTTC
- TRBJ2-7 TRBV30 - CAWSEGRGTEQYF TGTGCCTGGAGTGAGGGCAGGGGAACCGAGCAGTACTTC
TRBD2 TRBJ2-7 TRBV7-9 - CASSPGGGRTYEQYF TGTGCCAGCAGCCCGGGGGGGGGCCGGACCTACGAGCAGTACTTC
- TRBJ1-4 TRBV2 - CAADQGATNEKLFF TGTGCCGCCGACCAGGGTGCAACTAATGAAAAACTGTTTTTT
TRBD1 TRBJ2-1 TRBV5-4 - CASSLGGQGGHNEQFF TGTGCCAGCAGCTTGGGCGGACAGGGTGGGCACAATGAGCAGTTCTTC
- TRBJ2-1 TRBV5-1 - CASRRTTSSYNEQFF TGCGCCAGCAGGAGGACGACTAGCTCCTACAATGAGCAGTTCTTC
TRBD2 TRBJ2-1 TRBV6-4 - CASSPGLAGYNEQFF TGTGCCAGCAGCCCCGGACTAGCGGGGTACAATGAGCAGTTCTTC
TRBD1 TRBJ1-1 TRBV9 - CASSAHPDRMNTEAFF TGTGCCAGCAGTGCCCACCCGGACAGGATGAACACTGAAGCTTTCTTT
- TRBJ1-5 TRBV10-3 - CAISERGGDQPQHF TGTGCCATCAGTGAGAGGGGGGGAGATCAGCCCCAGCATTTT
TRBD1 TRBJ2-6 TRBV9 once CASSGNRGASSGANVLTF TGTGCCAGCAGCGGGAACAGGGGGGCCAGCTCTGGGGCCAACGTCCTGACTTTC
- TRBJ2-2 TRBV29-1 - CSARTLSWTGELFF TGCAGCGCCCGGACTCTTAGCTGGACCGGGGAGCTGTTTTTT
- TRBJ1-1 TRBV9 - CASSVDKGWGAEAFF TGTGCCAGCAGCGTCGACAAGGGCTGGGGGGCTGAAGCTTTCTTT
- TRBJ2-2 TRBV6-1 - CASSERDTGELFF TGTGCCAGCAGTGAGCGGGACACCGGGGAGCTGTTTTTT
TRBD2 TRBJ2-2 TRBV7-6 - CASSPSAGGLQDGELFF TGTGCCAGCAGCCCCTCGGCGGGGGGGCTTCAGGACGGGGAGCTGTTTTTT
- TRBJ2-1 TRBV20-1 - CSVQDNEQFF TGCAGTGTCCAGGACAATGAGCAGTTCTTC
- TRBJ2-1 TRBV2 - CASIDGGREQFF TGTGCCAGCATCGATGGAGGGAGGGAGCAGTTCTTC
TRBD2 TRBJ2-7 TRBV4-2 - CASSTRWTSGAYEQYF TGTGCCAGCAGCACCCGCTGGACTAGCGGGGCCTACGAGCAGTACTTC
- TRBJ1-2 TRBV19 - CASRPSTNTNYGYTF TGTGCCAGTAGACCCTCGACAAACACTAACTATGGCTACACCTTC
TRBD1 TRBJ2-7 TRBV5-4 - CASSQPGQGDHEQYF TGTGCCAGCAGCCAACCGGGACAGGGGGACCACGAGCAGTACTTC
TRBD1 TRBJ2-7 TRBV6-5 - CASRPTGEHEQYF TGTGCCAGCAGACCGACAGGGGAGCACGAGCAGTACTTC
- TRBJ2-2 TRBV4-3 - CASSQAGDLGGELFF TGCGCCAGCAGCCAAGCAGGGGACCTCGGCGGGGAGCTGTTTTTT
- TRBJ2-5 TRBV9 - CASSVAGERETQYF TGTGCCAGCAGCGTAGCCGGGGAGAGGGAGACCCAGTACTTC
TRBD1 TRBJ2-3 TRBV28 - CASTPAGQGGTDTQYF TGTGCCAGCACACCCGCGGGACAGGGAGGCACAGATACGCAGTATTTT
- TRBJ2-5 TRBV5-4 once CASSLDRQETQYF TGTGCCAGCAGCTTGGACAGGCAAGAGACCCAGTACTTC
- TRBJ2-1 TRBV11-2 - CASSLDRGSYNEQFF TGTGCCAGCAGCTTAGATAGGGGCTCCTACAATGAGCAGTTCTTC
TRBD1 TRBJ2-3 TRBV5-6 - CASSLGGSWNRGADTQYF TGTGCCAGCAGCTTGGGAGGTAGTTGGAACAGGGGAGCAGATACGCAGTATTTT
- TRBJ2-3 TRBV6-5 - CASRSDRLDTQYF TGTGCCAGCAGATCGGACAGACTAGATACGCAGTATTTT
- TRBJ1-1 TRBV5-4 - CASSLERPGRAFF TGTGCCAGCAGCTTGGAGCGTCCGGGTCGGGCTTTCTTT
TRBD1 TRBJ2-1 TRBV6-6 - CASSLRTGGSFGNEQFF TGTGCCAGCAGTCTCCGGACAGGGGGGTCTTTTGGCAATGAGCAGTTCTTC
TRBD1 TRBJ2-7 TRBV9 - CASSVAGWETGPYEQYF TGTGCCAGCAGCGTAGCAGGCTGGGAGACAGGGCCCTACGAGCAGTACTTC
- TRBJ2-3 TRBV10-3 - CAILTGSDTQYF TGTGCCATCCTAACAGGGTCAGATACGCAGTATTTT
TRBD1 TRBJ2-1 TRBV10-2 - CASTSRSRTGEFGNEQFF TGCGCCAGCACTTCCCGGTCGAGGACAGGGGAGTTTGGCAATGAGCAGTTCTTC
TRBD1 TRBJ2-5 TRBV2 - CASGGDRGRETQYF TGTGCCAGCGGCGGGGACAGGGGGCGAGAGACCCAGTACTTC
- TRBJ1-4 TRBV7-2 - CASSSNHGATNEKLFF TGTGCCAGCAGCTCCAACCACGGAGCAACTAATGAAAAACTGTTTTTT
- TRBJ1-1 TRBV18 - CASSPQRDSNTEAFF TGTGCCAGCTCACCACAGAGAGACAGCAACACTGAAGCTTTCTTT
TRBD1 TRBJ1-5 TRBV6-5 - CASSSHRGPNQPQHF TGTGCCAGCAGTTCCCACAGGGGTCCCAATCAGCCCCAGCATTTT
TRBD2 TRBJ2-3 TRBV6-4 few CASSETSGETDTQYF TGTGCCAGCAGTGAGACTAGCGGGGAAACAGATACGCAGTATTTT